Presented here are 26 T cell receptor beta chains from one specimen sequenced in a study of cytomegalovirus exposure and HLA in healthy donors. Primers for the PCR totalled 60 Vbeta and 13 Jbeta. The table came from immunoSEQ multiplex PCR; TCRdb's copy has only in-frame clones and leaves some out. The sample holds 65,000 to 95,000 clones. Sequencing was done on a sample of PBMCs. Source of these receptors: a man aged 25 to 40 in good health and CMV-seronegative.

V and J are TRBV19 and TRBJ2-7; D gene unclear. V was pared by 11 bases and J by 6 bases, with 8 bases between. Germline CDR1 and CDR2: LNHDA and SQIVND (reference sequence). The CDR3 has 9 residues. The CDR3 loop reads CAHSREQYF. The CDR3 DNA reads as TGTGCCCACTCTCGCGAGCAGTACTTC.

The chain couples TRBV23-1 to TRBJ2-5, with D possibly TRBD1 on 5 matching bases. TRBV23-1 is identified as an open reading frame with a role that is uncertain. The CDR3 is 20 amino acids. V was shortened by 2 bases and J by 5 bases, with 30 bases between the two germline ends. The CDR3 protein is CASSQPSPGYAVQGMETQYF. The DNA for the CDR3 is TGCGCCAGCAGTCAACCCTCCCCAGGGTATGCTGTTCAGGGTATGGAGACCCAGTACTTC.

The chain employs TRBV10-1 and TRBJ2-7; no clear D. Germline CDR1 WNHNN, CDR2 SYGVQD (reference sequence). Trimming took off 2 bases at V and 0 bases at J, with 8 bases between the two ends. The CDR3 length is 14 residues. The CDR3 protein is CASSEMTPSYEQYF. The CDR3 nucleotides are TGCGCCAGCAGTGAGATGACACCCTCCTACGAGCAGTACTTC.

The rearrangement links TRBV10-1 to TRBJ1-6, with 9 nucleotides matching TRBD1. Germline CDR1 and CDR2: WNHNN and SYGVQD (reference sequence). J gave up 7 bases and V 1 base, and 2 bases lay outside the gene matches. This CDR3 has 15 residues. The CDR3 reads CASSEWTGENSPLHF. The CDR3 DNA sequence: TGCGCCAGCAGTGAGTGGACAGGGGAAAATTCACCCCTCCACTTT.

This chain connects TRBV6-4 to TRBJ2-2; possibly TRBD2 for D (6 bases). The germline V and J ends were trimmed by 4 bases and 2 bases, with 8 bases remaining between them. This CDR3 is 14 amino acids long. From germline, CDR1 is MRHNA and CDR2 SNTAGT. CDR3 region: CASSVAGNTGELFF. The CDR3, as DNA: TGTGCCAGCAGTGTTGCGGGAAACACCGGGGAGCTGTTTTTT.

The genes are TRBV6-5 and TRBJ2-2; TRBD1 is a possible D gene (6 bases). Germline CDR1 reads MNHEY; CDR2 reads SVGAGI. Trimming removed 0 bases from V and 1 base from J, with 9 bases in between. The CDR3 spans 16 residues. CDR3 bases: TGTGCCAGCAGTTACTCGGGACAAATGAACACCGGGGAGCTGTTTTTT. Encoded protein: CASSYSGQMNTGELFF.

The CDR3 here is CASSLYRGPPYYEQYF. CDR3 bases: TGCGCCAGCAGCTTGTACAGGGGCCCACCCTACTACGAGCAGTACTTC. The V call is TRBV5-1, the J call TRBJ2-7, with 7 bases identical to TRBD1. CDR3 size: 16 residues. The V gene's germline CDR1 is SGHRS and CDR2 YFSETQ. V gave up 1 base and J gave up 3 bases; unmatched junction bases: 10.

This sequence joins TRBV7-2 and TRBJ2-2; 9 nucleotides line up with TRBD2. This CDR3 has 17 residues. The germline CDR1 and CDR2 sequences are SGHTA and FQGNSA. With 5 bases clipped from V and 12 bases from J, the junction kept 19 bases outside the gene matches. The CDR3 is CASSPGGGREGRGKLFF. In nucleotides, the CDR3 is TGTGCCAGCAGCCCCGGGGGAGGGCGGGAGGGCCGAGGGAAGCTGTTTTTT.

The chain has TRBV7-9 and TRBJ1-3; 8 bases are a match to TRBD1. Germline values: CDR1 SEHNR, CDR2 FQNEAQ (reference sequence). V lost 6 bases to trimming and J lost 2 bases; unmatched junction nucleotides: 6. The CDR3 sequence is 15 residues long. The CDR3 coding sequence is TGTGCCAGCAGTTTCGGACAGGGAGCTGGAAACACCATATATTTT. Translated, it gives CASSFGQGAGNTIYF.

Points on this clone: Other DNA sequences within the sample encode an identical CDR3. This sequence joins TRBV6-1 and TRBJ2-2; TRBD2 aligns across 12 bases. The CDR3 loop spans 18 amino acids. Trimming took 11 bases from V and 4 from J; bases not matched to a gene: 17. Germline CDR1 is MNHNS and CDR2 is SASEGT. CDR3 region: CASSAPWASGRGTGELFF. CDR3 bases: TGTGCCTCCAGTGCCCCCTGGGCTAGCGGGAGGGGCACCGGGGAGCTGTTTTTT.

The chain employs TRBV6-1 and TRBJ1-5, with D unresolved. V was pared by 4 bases and J by 2 bases, with 12 bases between. The CDR3 loop spans 15 amino acids. In germline, CDR1 is MNHNS, CDR2 SASEGT. The CDR3 DNA reads TGTGCCAGCAGTGCGGTGGGAGGAGGCAATCAGCCCCAGCATTTT. This gives the protein CASSAVGGGNQPQHF.

The chain links TRBV4-1 to TRBJ1-1; tentatively, D is TRBD1 (5 bases). Germline V CDR1 and CDR2: MGHRA, YSYEKL. The CDR3 covers 15 residues. V lost 3 bases, J lost 1 base, and 12 bases lay in between. CDR3 loop: CASSHPGGQNTEAFF. CDR3 nucleotide sequence: TGCGCCAGCAGCCACCCGGGCGGACAGAACACTGAAGCTTTCTTT.

This chain joins TRBV6-1 and TRBJ1-2; D gene unclear. Trimming shortened V by 4 bases and J by 0 bases, and 9 bases separated the two germline ends. The CDR3 loop spans 14 amino acids. Germline CDR1 MNHNS, CDR2 SASEGT. Written as DNA, the CDR3 is TGTGCCAGCAGTGCGCTGTACACTAACTATGGCTACACCTTC. The encoded protein is CASSALYTNYGYTF.

This chain uses TRBV9 with TRBJ2-3, with TRBD2 matching over 9 bases. Germline loops: CDR1 SGDLS, CDR2 YYNGEE. J was trimmed by 1 base and V by 4 bases; bases with no gene match: 7. The CDR3 contains 16 residues. The CDR3 spells CASSPRGGVGTDTQYF. The DNA of the CDR3 is TGTGCCAGCAGCCCCCGCGGGGGGGTGGGCACAGATACGCAGTATTTT. The full variable domain, rest sourced from reference TRBV9 and TRBJ2-3, is DSGVTQTPKHLITATGQRVTLRCSPRSGDLSVYWYQQSLDQGLQFLIQYYNGEERAKGNILERFSAQQFPDLHSELNLSSLELGDSALYFCASSPRGGVGTDTQYFGPGTRLTVL.

The CDR3: CASSGGTGGLGYTF. The CDR3 DNA reads TGTGCCAGCAGCGGAGGGACAGGGGGTCTTGGCTACACCTTC. The chain joins TRBV9 to TRBJ1-2, with 11 bases identical to TRBD1. With V trimmed by 3 bases and J by 7 bases, 5 bases remained unmatched. Per germline, CDR1 SGDLS and CDR2 YYNGEE. This CDR3 spans 14 amino acids.

The J gene is TRBJ2-7, the V gene TRBV7-9; D may be TRBD1 (6 bases). The CDR3 has 14 residues. CDR1 is SEHNR, CDR2 FQNEAQ, per germline (reference sequence). V dropped 6 bases and J dropped 7 bases, with 19 bases sitting between them. The CDR3 bases are TGTGCCAGCAGTGGACAGCTCACTGGAGGTGAGCAGTACTTC. Translated, it gives CASSGQLTGGEQYF.

The gene calls are TRBV7-9 and TRBJ2-3; D is perhaps TRBD2 (5 bases). The germline V and J ends were trimmed by 4 bases and 3 bases, with 17 bases remaining between them. Germline CDR1 SEHNR, CDR2 FQNEAQ (reference sequence). This CDR3 has 16 amino acids. CDR3 loop: CASSSRLHGGTDTQYF. DNA of the CDR3: TGTGCCAGCAGCTCTCGCTTGCACGGCGGGACAGATACGCAGTATTTT.

The chain joins TRBV5-1 to TRBJ1-2; TRBD1 matches at 10 bases. Germline V lookup: CDR1 SGHRS, CDR2 YFSETQ. The CDR3 is 15 amino acids. J was trimmed by 3 bases and V by 4 bases; bases with no gene match: 6. This CDR3 is CASSPGQGVDYGYTF. The CDR3 coding sequence is TGCGCCAGCAGCCCCGGACAGGGGGTCGACTATGGCTACACCTTC.

This chain links TRBV7-2 with TRBJ1-1; 10 bases map to TRBD1. V lost 1 base and J lost 1; bases outside the gene matches: 6. CDR1 is SGHTA, CDR2 FQGNSA, per germline. This CDR3 spans 17 amino acids. Here the CDR3 reads CASSLVGTGVPNTEAFF. For the CDR3, the DNA is TGTGCCAGCAGCTTAGTTGGGACAGGGGTACCGAACACTGAAGCTTTCTTT.

The rearrangement uses TRBV18 and TRBJ2-7; D might be TRBD2 (6 bases). CDR3 length equals 13 residues. Trimming took off 0 bases at V and 4 bases at J, with 7 bases between the two ends. Germline-derived CDR1 and CDR2 are KGHSH and LQKENI. The CDR3 coding sequence is TGTGCCAGCTCACCACCGAGCGGGTACGAGCAGTACTTC. It specifies CASSPPSGYEQYF.

The chain links TRBV7-2 to TRBJ2-2, with no clear D. V was trimmed by 1 base and J by 2 bases, leaving 5 bases between them. The CDR3 length is 14 residues. Germline assignment: CDR1 SGHTA and CDR2 FQGNSA. CDR3 nucleotides: TGTGCCAGCAGCTTAGTCACTAACACCGGGGAGCTGTTTTTT. Translating gives CASSLVTNTGELFF.

The chain joins TRBV11-2 to TRBJ2-1, with D perhaps TRBD1 (5 bases). The CDR3 consists of 15 residues. The V end was cut by 7 bases, the J end by 2 bases, with 15 bases between. Germline loops: CDR1 SGHAT, CDR2 FQNNGV. CDR3 DNA: TGTGCCAGCACAATTGGGGCAGGAACCTACAATGAGCAGTTCTTC. It yields the protein CASTIGAGTYNEQFF. The entire variable domain, with the rest obtained from reference TRBV11-2 and TRBJ2-1, is as follows: EAGVAQSPRYKIIEKRQSVAFWCNPISGHATLYWYQQILGQGPKLLIQFQNNGVVDDSQLPKDRFSAERLKGVDSTLKIQPAKLEDSAVYLCASTIGAGTYNEQFFGPGTRLTVL.

This rearrangement joins TRBV6-5 to TRBJ1-1; perhaps TRBD1 as D (6 bases). Deletions cut 6 bases from V and 10 bases from J, with 15 bases between. The CDR3 has 12 residues. Per the germline V gene, CDR1 is MNHEY and CDR2 is SVGAGI. The CDR3 DNA sequence: TGTGCCAGCAGCCGACAGGACGGTCGAGCTTTCTTT. It yields the protein CASSRQDGRAFF.

The chain recombines TRBV6-5 with TRBJ2-1; TRBD2 matches at 12 bases. V lost 5 bases to trimming and J lost 5 bases; unmatched junction nucleotides: 4. Germline-derived CDR1 and CDR2 are MNHEY and SVGAGI. The CDR3 is 15 residues long. CDR3 loop: CASSTWTSGNNEQFF. The CDR3 DNA sequence: TGTGCCAGCAGTACTTGGACTAGCGGGAACAATGAGCAGTTCTTC.

The chain employs TRBV7-2 and TRBJ2-7; D gene ambiguous. The ends were cut back, 2 bases at V and 7 bases at J, with 12 bases in the middle. CDR3 length equals 13 residues. In germline, CDR1 is SGHTA, CDR2 FQGNSA. CDR3 loop: CASSLSHRREQYF. CDR3 bases: TGTGCCAGCAGCTTATCTCACAGACGGGAGCAGTACTTC.

The chain links TRBV2 to TRBJ2-7; TRBD2 matches 9 bases. Germline-derived CDR1 and CDR2 are SNHLY and FYNNEI. The CDR3 is 14 residues long. V lost 2 bases and J lost 7; bases outside the gene matches: 6. The DNA for the CDR3 is TGTGCCAGCAGTGAAATAATAGCGGGGGAGGAGCAGTACTTC. Translated: CASSEIIAGEEQYF.